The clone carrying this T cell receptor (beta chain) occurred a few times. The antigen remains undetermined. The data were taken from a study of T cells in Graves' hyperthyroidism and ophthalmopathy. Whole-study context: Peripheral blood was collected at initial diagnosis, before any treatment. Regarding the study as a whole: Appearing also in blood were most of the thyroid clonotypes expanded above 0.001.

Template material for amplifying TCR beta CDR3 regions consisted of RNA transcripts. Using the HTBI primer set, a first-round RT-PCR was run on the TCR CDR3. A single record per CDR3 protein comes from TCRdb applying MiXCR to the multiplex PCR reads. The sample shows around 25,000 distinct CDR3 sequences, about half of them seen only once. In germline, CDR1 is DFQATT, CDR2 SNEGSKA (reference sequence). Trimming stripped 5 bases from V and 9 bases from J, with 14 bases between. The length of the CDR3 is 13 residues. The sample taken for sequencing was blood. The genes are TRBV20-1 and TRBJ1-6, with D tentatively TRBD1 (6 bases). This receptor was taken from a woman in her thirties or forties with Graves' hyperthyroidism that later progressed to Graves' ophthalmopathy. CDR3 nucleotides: TGCAGTGCTCCAACAGGGCGCCTTTCACCCCTCCACTTT. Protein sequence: CSAPTGRLSPLHF.